The TCR beta chain described here comes from a study of cytomegalovirus exposure and HLA in healthy donors. Sequencing was performed with immunoSEQ multiplex PCR; in TCRdb, only in-frame clones are kept and a portion is missing. The table has roughly 150,000 clones, roughly 96% seen once. Study-wide findings and caveats: As confirmed in vitro, a few CMV-associated chains were specific for CMV antigens.

Details on this clone: Its target is not known.

The CDR3 has 13 amino acids. V dropped 4 bases and J dropped 8 bases, with 13 bases sitting between them. Looked up from germline, CDR1 is SGDLS and CDR2 is YYNGEE. The sample was PBMCs. The clonotype comes from a young woman in good health and CMV-seronegative. The chain combines TRBV9 with TRBJ1-3; D is uncertain. The CDR3 loop reads CASSPPRWHTIYF. The CDR3 nucleotides are TGTGCCAGCAGCCCCCCGCGGTGGCACACCATATATTTT.